This TCR beta chain was identified in a study of CD8+CD57+ T cells in acquired aplastic anemia. Looking at the study overall: The sorted CD4+ and CD8+ cells yielded an average around 3 ug of DNA. General study points: Patients and controls had in common some 30 CD8+ CDR3 sequences.

The germline gives CDR1 SNHLY, CDR2 FYNNEI. The CDR3 is 12 amino acids. About this clonotype itself: Its cognate antigen is unknown.

Genomic DNA acted as the template from which TCR beta VDJ combination and CDR3 sequence profiling were carried out. One entry per CDR3 protein results from TCRdb running MiXCR on the reads. This sample carries 150,000 to 200,000 distinct CDR3 sequences, about 60% of them seen once, and the ten largest clones take 45% to 50%. The sequence came from a human donor in good health. The J gene is TRBJ2-5, the V gene TRBV2, with D possibly TRBD1 on 5 matching bases. The sample was sorted CD4+, CD8+, or CD8+CD57+ T cells (not recorded which) from PBMCs. The CDR3 here is CAGQSSGETQYF. CDR3 nucleotides: TGTGCGGGTCAATCTTCAGGGGAGACCCAGTACTTC. Drawing the rest from reference TRBV2 and TRBJ2-5, the complete variable domain is EPEVTQTPSHQVTQMGQEVILRCVPISNHLYFYWYRQILGQKVEFLVSFYNNEISEKSEIFDDQFSVERPDGSNFTLKIRSTKLEDSAMYFCAGQSSGETQYFGPGTRLLVL.